This T cell receptor (beta chain) was identified in a study of shared clonotypes between healthy human individuals. The J segment lost 3 bases and the V segment lost 2 bases, leaving 6 bases of the junction unmatched. CDR3 length: 16 residues. Germline lookup yields CDR1 KGHSH and CDR2 LQKENI. About 30,000 T cell genomes, or approximately 190 ng DNA, went into the sorted-subset replicate PCRs. The assay was immunoSEQ multiplex PCR, and TCRdb's table has in-frame clones only and misses some. The sample includes roughly 2 million clones, approximately 94% of them seen just once. This receptor was taken from a man in his late teens or twenties in good health. The sample was naive CD4+ T cells sorted from blood. The sample's subset: CD45RA+ positively selected. The gene calls are TRBV18 and TRBJ1-3; 8 bases agree with TRBD1. The CDR3 here is CASSPETGENGNTIYF. The CDR3 bases are TGTGCCAGCTCACCAGAGACAGGGGAGAATGGAAACACCATATATTTT.